The rows below give T cell receptor beta chains drawn from one sample of a study of cytomegalovirus exposure and HLA in healthy donors. The repertoire was sequenced with immunoSEQ multiplex PCR; TCRdb's copy has only in-frame clones and lacks some. The table lists under 140,000 clones, 76% of them singletons. Sequenced input: PBMCs. These receptors were obtained from a man aged 25 to 40 in good health and CMV-seropositive. Each CDR3 is given with its conserved first and last residue. The order of the fields is J gene, clone size, V gene, D gene, CDR3 DNA, CDR3 protein. The D gene is left open where the match is weak. Expanded clones are given a class, and other clones once, few, many or no size at all.

>TRBJ2-7|NA|TRBV7-9|NA
TGTGCCAGCAGCATCCAGGGTTACGAGCAGTACTTC
CASSIQGYEQYF
>TRBJ1-1|once|TRBV4-3|TRBD1
TGCGCCAGCAGCCACGAGATCTTACAGGGGCCGAACACTGAAGCTTTCTTT
CASSHEILQGPNTEAFF
>TRBJ2-7|NA|TRBV5-1|NA
TGCGCCAGCAGCTTCCGCGTCCCAGGGCCCCGCGACGAGCAGTACTTC
CASSFRVPGPRDEQYF
>TRBJ1-5|NA|TRBV2|NA
TGTGCCAGCAGTGAAACAGGGACCAATCAGCCCCAGCATTTT
CASSETGTNQPQHF
>TRBJ1-2|NA|TRBV4-1|TRBD1
TGCGCCAGCAGCCAAGAGGGACAGGGACTCTATGGCTACACCTTC
CASSQEGQGLYGYTF
>TRBJ1-1|NA|TRBV19|NA
TGTGCCAGTAGTATAGTCGCAGGAAACACTGAAGCTTTCTTT
CASSIVAGNTEAFF
>TRBJ2-7|NA|TRBV7-2|TRBD2
TGTGCCAGCAGCTTGGGCAGCGGGGGGCGCTCCTACGAGCAGTACTTC
CASSLGSGGRSYEQYF
>TRBJ1-1|NA|TRBV19|NA
TGTGCCAGTAGTATAGGCCCCAGCAGGGTCGCTGAAGCTTTCTTT
CASSIGPSRVAEAFF
>TRBJ2-7|NA|TRBV28|TRBD1
TGTGCCAGCAGTTTAGCACAGGGGGCGGCCTACGAGCAGTACTTC
CASSLAQGAAYEQYF
>TRBJ2-7|NA|TRBV30|NA
TGTGCCTGGAGTCGCAGGGCCACCTACGAGCAGTACTTC
CAWSRRATYEQYF
>TRBJ2-1|NA|TRBV5-4|NA
TGTGCCAGCAGCACCCCCGACAGGCTAGCCTACAATGAGCAGTTCTTC
CASSTPDRLAYNEQFF
>TRBJ2-7|few|TRBV19|TRBD2
TGTGCCAGTAGCGGGCCCCCGGGACTACCCTACGAGCAGTACTTC
CASSGPPGLPYEQYF
>TRBJ2-3|NA|TRBV27|NA
TGTGCCAGCAGTTTATCGGCGGATCGAAGCACAGATACGCAGTATTTT
CASSLSADRSTDTQYF
>TRBJ1-1|NA|TRBV28|NA
TGTGCCAGCAGTTTAATAGGAGGGGATGCTGAAGCTTTCTTT
CASSLIGGDAEAFF
>TRBJ2-2|NA|TRBV4-3|TRBD2
TGCGCCAGCGGCAGACTAGCCCCCGCCGGGGAGCTGTTTTTT
CASGRLAPAGELFF
>TRBJ1-5|NA|TRBV6-1|NA
TGTGCCAGCAGTGAAGACAGGGCGATGGGTCAGCCCCAGCATTTT
CASSEDRAMGQPQHF
>TRBJ2-1|NA|TRBV6-5|TRBD1
TGTGCCAGCAGGTTGGACAGGAACAATGAGCAGTTCTTC
CASRLDRNNEQFF
>TRBJ1-1|NA|TRBV5-1|NA
TGCGCCAGCAGCCTGGAGGGCGTCGGGGGGCCTTTCTTT
CASSLEGVGGPFF
>TRBJ1-1|NA|TRBV5-1|NA
TGCGCCAGCAGTCCCCCGGGGGAAGGTGAAGCTTTCTTT
CASSPPGEGEAFF
>TRBJ2-1|NA|TRBV5-1|TRBD1
TGCGCCAGCAGCTTGGATACAGGGGGTGAGCAGTTCTTC
CASSLDTGGEQFF
>TRBJ2-2|few|TRBV6-5|TRBD2
TGTGCCAGCAGTTACTCGTGGGGAGGGACCACCGGGGAGCTGTTTTTT
CASSYSWGGTTGELFF
>TRBJ1-1|few|TRBV7-9|NA
TGTGCCAGCAGCTCGACAGGCAATAGTGAAGCTTTCTTT
CASSSTGNSEAFF
>TRBJ2-3|NA|TRBV14|TRBD2
TGTGCCAGCAGCCAACCTAGCGGGGGGGTATCTAGCACAGATACGCAGTATTTT
CASSQPSGGVSSTDTQYF
>TRBJ1-1|NA|TRBV18|NA
TGTGCCAGCTCACAAGGCAGGGAGAACACTGAAGCTTTCTTT
CASSQGRENTEAFF
>TRBJ2-1|NA|TRBV27|NA
TGTGCCAGCAGTTTTGGGGGCATGTACAATGAGCAGTTCTTC
CASSFGGMYNEQFF
>TRBJ1-2|few|TRBV19|NA
TGTGCCAGTAGTATAGGTCCGACAGCTAACTATGGCTACACCTTC
CASSIGPTANYGYTF
>TRBJ1-5|few|TRBV11-2|TRBD1
TGTGCCAGCAGCCTACAGGGGGATAGCAATCAGCCCCAGCATTTT
CASSLQGDSNQPQHF